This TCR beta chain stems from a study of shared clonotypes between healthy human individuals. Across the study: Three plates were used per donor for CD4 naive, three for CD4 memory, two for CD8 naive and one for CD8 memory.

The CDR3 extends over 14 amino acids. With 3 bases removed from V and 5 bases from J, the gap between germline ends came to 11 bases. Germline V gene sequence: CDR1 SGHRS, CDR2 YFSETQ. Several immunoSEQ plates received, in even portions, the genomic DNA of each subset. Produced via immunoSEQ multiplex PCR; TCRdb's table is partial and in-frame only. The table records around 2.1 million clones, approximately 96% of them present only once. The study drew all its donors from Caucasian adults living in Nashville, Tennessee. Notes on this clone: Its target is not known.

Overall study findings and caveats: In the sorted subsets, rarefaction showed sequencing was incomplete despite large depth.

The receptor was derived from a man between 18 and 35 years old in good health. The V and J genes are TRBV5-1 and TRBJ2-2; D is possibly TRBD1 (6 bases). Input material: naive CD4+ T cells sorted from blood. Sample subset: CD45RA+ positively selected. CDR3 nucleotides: TGCGCCAGCAGCTCTGTAACAGGGACCGGGGAGCTGTTTTTT. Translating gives CASSSVTGTGELFF.